This T cell receptor (beta chain) is drawn from a study of T-cell reconstitution after alpha-beta-depleted transplantation in children. Germline values: CDR1 SSHAT, CDR2 FNYEAQ (reference sequence). CDR3 length: 12 amino acids. Molecular barcoding with unique molecular identifiers was used for the TCRbeta library. TCRdb redid the calling of the PCR reads with MiXCR, one entry per CDR3 protein. In the table there are approximately 400,000 distinct CDR3 sequences, 9.5% to 13% of which are singletons. Points on this clonotype: Compared with germline, one end of the junction differs, possibly owing to a read error.

The chain joins TRBV7-7 to TRBJ2-5; D could derive from TRBD1 or TRBD2 (5 bases each). The TCR originated in a human donor who donated a stem cell graft to a child with acute myeloid leukemia. The sequences come from PBMCs from the stem cell graft donor, collected from the stem cell graft. CDR3 bases: TGTGCTAGCAGCCCCGGGACCGAGACCCAGTACTTC. It yields the protein CASSPGTETQYF.